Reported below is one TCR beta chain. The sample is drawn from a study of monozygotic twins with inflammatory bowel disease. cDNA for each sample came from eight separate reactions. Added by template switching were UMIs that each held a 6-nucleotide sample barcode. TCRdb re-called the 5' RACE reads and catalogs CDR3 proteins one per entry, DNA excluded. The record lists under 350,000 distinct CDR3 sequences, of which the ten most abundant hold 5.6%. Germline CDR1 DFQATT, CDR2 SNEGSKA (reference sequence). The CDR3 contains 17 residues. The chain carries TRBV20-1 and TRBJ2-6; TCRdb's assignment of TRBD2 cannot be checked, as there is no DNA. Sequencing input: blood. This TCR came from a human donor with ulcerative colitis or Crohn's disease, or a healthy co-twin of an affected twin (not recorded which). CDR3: CSASDSGMDSGANVLTF.